The 24 T cell receptor beta chains listed next were all sequenced from one sample in a study of cytomegalovirus exposure and HLA in healthy donors (dated by TCRdb to about 2017). The method behind the library was the immunoSEQ multiplex PCR assay. A mixture of 60 forward primers for TCR Vbeta segments and 13 reverse primers for TCR Jbeta segments was used in the multiplex PCR. TCRdb took over this immuneACCESS table, retaining in-frame rearrangements with V and J assigned. Such tables are incomplete; in checked studies, under half of the missing clones stem from an unresolved V gene, and the remainder is unexplained. The sample yields some 120,000 clones; approximately 81% were counted once. About 2% of the sample is taken by the ten largest. The source material was PBMCs. These receptor sequences come from a man aged 18 to 30 in good health and CMV-seronegative.

V is TRBV9 and J is TRBJ2-1; 7 bases fit TRBD2. Looked up from germline, CDR1 is SGDLS and CDR2 is YYNGEE. V dropped 0 bases and J dropped 3; count of bases not matched to a gene: 6. The CDR3 covers 16 residues. The CDR3, as DNA: TGTGCCAGCAGCGTAGGGGGGGGGAGTCGCTACAATGAGCAGTTCTTC. Translation gives CASSVGGGSRYNEQFF.

The CDR3 is CASSFMGPGNTIYF. The CDR3 DNA reads TGTGCCAGCAGTTTTATGGGGCCTGGAAACACCATATATTTT. The chain recombines TRBV27 with TRBJ1-3; possibly TRBD1 for D (5 bases). Trimming shortened V by 3 bases and J by 2 bases, and 8 bases separated the two germline ends. CDR1 and CDR2 from the germline V gene are MNHEY and SMNVEV (reference sequence). CDR3 length equals 14 residues.

This clone was detected only once. The genes are TRBV7-9 and TRBJ2-7, with D unclear. The ends were cut back, 4 bases at V and 2 bases at J, with 12 bases in the middle. The CDR3 has 14 residues. Per germline, CDR1 SEHNR and CDR2 FQNEAQ (reference sequence). Here the CDR3 DNA reads TGTGCCAGCAGCTCACAGTTTCTTCCCTACGAGCAGTACTTC. Translated: CASSSQFLPYEQYF.

The V gene is TRBV29-1, the J gene TRBJ2-7; 10 nucleotides match TRBD1. The CDR3 sequence is 13 residues long. With 2 bases clipped from V and 6 bases from J, the junction kept 4 bases outside the gene matches. Germline loops: CDR1 SQVTM, CDR2 ANQGSEA. Here the CDR3 reads CSVERDRGSEQYF. The CDR3 bases are TGCAGCGTTGAAAGGGACAGGGGCTCCGAGCAGTACTTC.

The CDR3 coding sequence is TGTGCCAGCTACACCCGTCATGAAGCCCAGCATTTT. Translating gives CASYTRHEAQHF. V gene TRBV28 combines with J gene TRBJ1-5; D uncertain. CDR1 and CDR2 from the germline V gene are MDHEN and SYDVKM. The CDR3 extends over 12 amino acids. V was trimmed by 8 bases and J by 11 bases, leaving 16 bases between them.

This chain links TRBV11-2 with TRBJ2-5; tentatively, D is TRBD2 (6 bases). Deletions cut 4 bases from V and 5 bases from J, with 14 bases between. The CDR3 runs 14 residues. The germline V gene encodes CDR1 SGHAT and CDR2 FQNNGV. The CDR3 nucleotides read TGTGCCAGCAGCTCCGGGGGAGGCCGGGAGACCCAGTACTTC. It translates to CASSSGGGRETQYF.

The chain employs TRBV23-1 and TRBJ2-7; 7 bases are a match to TRBD1. TRBV23-1 is flagged as an ORF with uncertain function. Trimming removed 0 bases from V and 2 bases from J; junction bases left unmatched: 4. The CDR3 consists of 15 residues. Here the CDR3 DNA reads TGCGCCAGCAGTCAATCACAGGGGCCGGCCTACGAGCAGTACGTC. This encodes CASSQSQGPAYEQYV.

DNA of the CDR3: TGTGCCAGCCGGGAGTATAATTCACCCCTCCACTTT. Translating gives CASREYNSPLHF. The V call is TRBV6-5, the J call TRBJ1-6; D gene uncertain. The CDR3 has 12 residues. Germline V gene lookup returns CDR1 MNHEY and CDR2 SVGAGI. The V gene lost 8 bases and the J gene lost 4 bases, with 6 bases spanning the gap.

The rearrangement links TRBV7-2 to TRBJ1-3; 8 positions match TRBD1. CDR3 length: 13 amino acids. V lost 8 bases, J lost 2 bases, and 2 bases stayed unmatched. CDR1 SGHTA and CDR2 FQGNSA come from the germline V gene. The CDR3 sequence: CASQGAPGNTIYF. CDR3 DNA sequence: TGTGCCAGCCAGGGGGCGCCTGGAAACACCATATATTTT.

The chain is built from TRBV29-1 and TRBJ1-1; D is ambiguous. CDR3 length: 12 residues. Germline CDR1 is SQVTM and CDR2 is ANQGSEA. V shed 7 bases and J shed 6 bases, with 15 bases lying between them. The CDR3 loop reads CSAAGGKAEAFF. CDR3 nucleotide sequence: TGCAGCGCGGCCGGAGGTAAGGCTGAAGCTTTCTTT.

The chain has TRBV5-6 and TRBJ2-7; D not resolved. This CDR3 is built from 14 residues. With 2 bases removed from V and 2 bases from J, the gap between germline ends came to 11 bases. CDR1 and CDR2 from the germline V gene are SGHDT and YYEEEE. As DNA, the CDR3 is TGTGCCAGCAGCTTTGTGCAGGCACCCTACGAGCAGTACGTC. Translated, it gives CASSFVQAPYEQYV.

The chain recombines TRBV10-2 with TRBJ1-2; D unclear. Deletions cut 3 bases from V and 4 bases from J, with 9 bases between. In germline, CDR1 is WSHSY, CDR2 SAAADI. The CDR3 loop spans 13 amino acids. The CDR3 region has the DNA TGCGCCAGCAGTGAATCGTCGGGCTATGGCTACACCTTC. Its protein is CASSESSGYGYTF.

This chain connects TRBV28 to TRBJ2-7; 10 bases match TRBD2. CDR1 is MDHEN and CDR2 is SYDVKM in the germline V gene. The CDR3 has 13 residues. The V and J ends lost 7 bases and 6 bases, in that order; junction bases with no gene match: 6. CDR3 in amino acids: CASTLAGGSEQYF. The CDR3 DNA follows: TGTGCCAGCACCTTAGCGGGAGGAAGCGAGCAGTACTTC.

The chain joins TRBV6-5 to TRBJ2-3, with TRBD2 identical over 7 bases. This CDR3 contains 15 residues. With 3 bases clipped from V and 3 bases from J, the junction kept 6 bases outside the gene matches. The germline CDR1 and CDR2 sequences are MNHEY and SVGAGI. The CDR3 nucleotides read TGTGCCAGCAGTTATGGGGGAGGGCCAACAGATACGCAGTATTTT. This sequence encodes CASSYGGGPTDTQYF.

The chain has TRBV5-1 and TRBJ2-5; possible D gene TRBD2, 7 bases. CDR1 and CDR2 (germline): SGHRS, YFSETQ. CDR3 length: 17 amino acids. Trimming cost V 0 bases and J 5 bases, with 20 bases left between them. DNA for the CDR3: TGCGCCAGCAGCTTGGGGTGGTCTCCGGGGGGCGAGGAGACCCAGTACTTC. Translating gives CASSLGWSPGGEETQYF.

CDR3 amino acids: CASSSRQGTNNEQFF. CDR3 DNA sequence: TGTGCCAGCAGCTCCCGACAGGGGACAAACAATGAGCAGTTCTTC. The chain joins TRBV9 to TRBJ2-1; 8 bases align to TRBD1. This CDR3 has 15 amino acids. The junction had 8 bases not matched to a gene; V was cut back by 4 bases and J by 5 bases. In germline, CDR1 is SGDLS, CDR2 YYNGEE.

This sequence joins TRBV5-1 and TRBJ1-4; TRBD1 is a possible D gene (6 bases). Trimming cost V 4 bases and J 3 bases, with 10 bases left between them. The CDR3 loop spans 14 amino acids. Germline V gene sequence: CDR1 SGHRS, CDR2 YFSETQ. This chain's CDR3 is CASSPGQANEKLFF. The CDR3 DNA follows: TGCGCCAGCAGCCCGGGACAAGCTAATGAAAAACTGTTTTTT.

This clone has just a few counts. J is TRBJ1-2 and V is TRBV7-3; tentatively, D is TRBD1 (5 bases). The CDR3 loop spans 13 amino acids. The ends were cut back, 0 bases at V and 6 bases at J, with 8 bases in the middle. The germline CDR1 and CDR2 sequences are SGHTA and FQGTGA. CDR3 amino acids: CASSLTVGDGYTF. DNA of the CDR3: TGTGCCAGCAGCTTAACAGTAGGGGATGGCTACACCTTC.

The chain has TRBV28 and TRBJ2-6; 8 positions agree with TRBD1. V was pared by 4 bases and J by 0 bases, with 8 bases of the junction left unmatched. The CDR3 is 18 amino acids. CDR1 and CDR2 from the germline V gene are MDHEN and SYDVKM. The CDR3 bases are TGTGCCAGCAGTTCATTCCGGGACAGGAACTCTGGGGCCAACGTCCTGACTTTC. This translates into CASSSFRDRNSGANVLTF.

The chain employs TRBV11-2 and TRBJ1-2; 8 nucleotides align to TRBD1. Looked up from germline, CDR1 is SGHAT and CDR2 is FQNNGV. The V segment lost 3 bases and the J segment 0 bases; nucleotides outside the gene matches: 3. The length of the CDR3 is 15 residues. The CDR3 DNA is TGTGCCAGCAGCTTCGACAGGGGAGCTAACTATGGCTACACCTTC. As protein: CASSFDRGANYGYTF.

The chain uses TRBV19 and TRBJ1-5; 9 nucleotides agree with TRBD1. Germline V gene lookup returns CDR1 LNHDA and CDR2 SQIVND (reference sequence). Trimming removed 7 bases from V and 2 bases from J; junction bases left unmatched: 9. This CDR3 comprises 16 residues. In nucleotides, the CDR3 is TGTGCCAGTACTCTCCGGGACAGGGAAGGCAATCAGCCCCAGCATTTT. It translates to CASTLRDREGNQPQHF.

The chain uses TRBV5-1 and TRBJ2-2; 10 bases line up with TRBD2. Germline assignment: CDR1 SGHRS and CDR2 YFSETQ. Trimming at V came to 4 bases and at J to 6 bases, leaving 6 bases not matched to a gene. The CDR3 totals 15 residues. CDR3 sequence: CASSSSGTSAGELFF. As DNA, the CDR3 is TGCGCCAGCAGCAGCTCCGGGACTAGCGCCGGGGAGCTGTTTTTT.

The CDR3 here is CASSYGEGSGYTF. The CDR3 nucleotides are TGTGCCAGCAGTTACGGGGAGGGGAGTGGCTACACCTTC. V and J are TRBV6-5 and TRBJ1-2; possibly TRBD1 for D (5 bases). CDR1 is MNHEY and CDR2 is SVGAGI in the germline V gene. This CDR3 has 13 residues. Trimming shortened V by 2 bases and J by 7 bases, and 11 bases separated the two germline ends.

The V call is TRBV5-4, the J call TRBJ2-1; D possibly corresponds to TRBD1 (7 bases). CDR1 is SGHNT, CDR2 YYREEE, per germline (reference sequence). V shed 0 bases and J shed 4 bases, with 11 bases lying between them. This CDR3 region has 15 residues. The CDR3 region is CASSLDRGGYNEQFF. The CDR3 DNA is TGTGCCAGCAGCTTGGACAGGGGAGGATACAATGAGCAGTTCTTC.